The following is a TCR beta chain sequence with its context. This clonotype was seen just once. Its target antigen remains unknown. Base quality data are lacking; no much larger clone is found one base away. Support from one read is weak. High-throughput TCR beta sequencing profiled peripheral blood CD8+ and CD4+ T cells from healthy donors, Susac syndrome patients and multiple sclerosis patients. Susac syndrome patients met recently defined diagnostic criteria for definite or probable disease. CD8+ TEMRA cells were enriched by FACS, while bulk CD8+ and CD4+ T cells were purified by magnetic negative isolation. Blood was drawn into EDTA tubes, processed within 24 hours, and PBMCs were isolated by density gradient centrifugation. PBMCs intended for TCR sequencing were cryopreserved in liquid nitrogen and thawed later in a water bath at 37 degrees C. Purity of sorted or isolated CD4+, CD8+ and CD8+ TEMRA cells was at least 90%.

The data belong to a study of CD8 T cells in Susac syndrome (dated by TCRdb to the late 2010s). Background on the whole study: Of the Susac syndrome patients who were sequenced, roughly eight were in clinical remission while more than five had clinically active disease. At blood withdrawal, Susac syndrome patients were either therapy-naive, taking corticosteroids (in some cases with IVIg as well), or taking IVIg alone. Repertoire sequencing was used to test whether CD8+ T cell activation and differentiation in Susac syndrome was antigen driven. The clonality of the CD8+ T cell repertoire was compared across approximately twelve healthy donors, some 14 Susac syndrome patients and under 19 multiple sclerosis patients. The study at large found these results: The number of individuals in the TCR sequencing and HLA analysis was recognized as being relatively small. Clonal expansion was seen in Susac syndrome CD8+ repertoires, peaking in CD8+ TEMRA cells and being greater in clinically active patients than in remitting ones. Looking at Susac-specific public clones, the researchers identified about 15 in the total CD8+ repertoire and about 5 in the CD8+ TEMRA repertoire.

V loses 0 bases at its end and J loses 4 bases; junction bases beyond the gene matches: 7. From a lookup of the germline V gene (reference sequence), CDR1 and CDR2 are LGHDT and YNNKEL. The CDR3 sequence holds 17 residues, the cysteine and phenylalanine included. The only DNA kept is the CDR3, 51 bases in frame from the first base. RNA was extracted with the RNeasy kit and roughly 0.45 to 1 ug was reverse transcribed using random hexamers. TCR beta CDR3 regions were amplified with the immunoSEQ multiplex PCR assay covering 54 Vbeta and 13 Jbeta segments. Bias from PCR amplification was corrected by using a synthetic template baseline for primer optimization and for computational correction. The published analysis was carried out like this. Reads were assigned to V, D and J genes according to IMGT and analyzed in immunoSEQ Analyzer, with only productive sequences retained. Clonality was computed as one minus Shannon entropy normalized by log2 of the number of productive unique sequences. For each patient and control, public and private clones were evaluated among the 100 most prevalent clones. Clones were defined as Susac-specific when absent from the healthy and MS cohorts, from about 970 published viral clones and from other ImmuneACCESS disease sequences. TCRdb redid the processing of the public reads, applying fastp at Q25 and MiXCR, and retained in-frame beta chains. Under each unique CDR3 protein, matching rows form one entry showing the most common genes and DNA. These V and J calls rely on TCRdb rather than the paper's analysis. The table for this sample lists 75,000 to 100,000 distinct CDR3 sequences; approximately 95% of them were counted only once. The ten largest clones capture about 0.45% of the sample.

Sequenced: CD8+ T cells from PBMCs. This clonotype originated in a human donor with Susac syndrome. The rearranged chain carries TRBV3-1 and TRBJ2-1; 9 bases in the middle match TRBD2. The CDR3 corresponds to CASSQDPTSGLYNEQFF. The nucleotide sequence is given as TGTGCCAGCAGCCAAGACCCGACTAGCGGACTTTACAATGAGCAGTTCTTC.